What follows describes a single TCR beta chain. What it recognizes is unknown. The sample originates from a study of T cell responses to AZD1222 COVID-19 vaccine. The assay was immunoSEQ multiplex PCR, and TCRdb's table has in-frame clones only and misses some. Counted here are just under 80,000 clones, approximately 92% occurring once; the ten biggest clones make up roughly 4.5%. Findings of the study overall: Repertoire collection took place solely once the T cell response had peaked. Donors were mostly white British, more females; clonal diversity possibly underestimated. Dominant CD4 TCR responses targeted spike regions 160-218 and 743-854.

V was pared by 1 base and J by 4 bases, with 4 bases between. The CDR3 has 12 amino acids. This clonotype was obtained from an adult who received the AZD1222 COVID-19 vaccine. The V and J genes are TRBV12-3 or TRBV12-4 and TRBJ1-2, with D unclear. The sample was peripheral blood, taken 28 days after the second AZD1222 dose. The CDR3 is CASSLGLYGYTF. The DNA of the CDR3 is TGTGCCAGCAGTTTAGGTCTCTATGGCTACACCTTC.